This record concerns one T cell receptor beta chain sequence. Antigen unknown. Trimming took 0 bases from V and 2 from J; bases not matched to a gene: 4. This CDR3 spans 17 amino acids. Germline loops: CDR1 SGHTA, CDR2 FQGTGA. This specimen comes from a study of Ad26.COV2.S vaccination and SARS-CoV-2 variants. About the research overall: Intramuscular Ad26.COV2.S doses were given once or twice, 56 days apart.

Points from the study as a whole: Higher spike-specific TCR breadth was found in vaccine recipients than in placebo recipients.

The data were produced by immunoSEQ multiplex PCR, yet TCRdb's version contains in-frame clones alone and is incomplete. The sample has around 270,000 clones, around 90% seen once. As for treatment: some 20 received Ad26.COV2.S at low or high dose, single or two shots; several received placebo; per-sample allocation not given. The samples date from day 63 after the first vaccine or placebo injection. In Boston, an adult donor aged 18-55 years took part. This receptor was obtained from a person aged 18-65 years who received the Ad26.COV2.S COVID-19 vaccine or a placebo. Sequencing used peripheral blood, obtained in a trial of Ad26.COV2.S vaccine versus placebo. The chain uses TRBV7-3 and TRBJ2-1; 10 bases fit TRBD2. CDR3 sequence reads: CASSLTSGRNAYNEQFF. The CDR3 DNA reads TGTGCCAGCAGCTTAACTAGCGGGAGGAACGCCTACAATGAGCAGTTCTTC.